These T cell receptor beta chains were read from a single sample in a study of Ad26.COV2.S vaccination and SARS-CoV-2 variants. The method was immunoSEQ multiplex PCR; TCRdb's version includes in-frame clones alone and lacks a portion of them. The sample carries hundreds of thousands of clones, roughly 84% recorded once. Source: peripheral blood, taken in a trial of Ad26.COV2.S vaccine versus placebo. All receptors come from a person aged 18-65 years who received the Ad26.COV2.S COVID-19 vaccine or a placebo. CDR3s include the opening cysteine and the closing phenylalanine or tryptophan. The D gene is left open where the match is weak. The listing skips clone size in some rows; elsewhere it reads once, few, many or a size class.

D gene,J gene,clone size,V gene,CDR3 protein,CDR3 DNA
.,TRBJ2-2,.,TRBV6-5,CASSYSSNTGELFF,TGTGCCAGCAGTTACTCGTCGAACACCGGGGAGCTGTTTTTT
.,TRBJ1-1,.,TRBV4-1,CASSQGFRETEAFF,TGCGCCAGCAGCCAAGGTTTCAGGGAGACTGAAGCTTTCTTT
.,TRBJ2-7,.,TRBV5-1,CASSVTGVSYEQYF,TGCGCCAGCAGCGTAACAGGAGTCTCCTACGAGCAGTACTTC
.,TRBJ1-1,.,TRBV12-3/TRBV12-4,CASKIHGTPEAFF,TGTGCCAGCAAAATACACGGGACACCTGAAGCTTTCTTT
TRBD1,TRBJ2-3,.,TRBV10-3,CAISESQGFSTDTQYF,TGTGCCATCAGTGAGTCACAGGGGTTCAGTACAGATACGCAGTATTTT
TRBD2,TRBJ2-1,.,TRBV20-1,CSASPRAGGFNEQFF,TGCAGTGCTAGTCCCCGAGCGGGGGGGTTCAATGAGCAGTTCTTC
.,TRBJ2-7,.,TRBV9,CASAPTETYEQYF,TGTGCCAGCGCACCGACTGAGACCTACGAGCAGTACTTC
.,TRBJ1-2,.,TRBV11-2,CASSVTPRNQNYGYTF,TGTGCCAGCAGCGTTACCCCCCGGAACCAAAACTATGGCTACACCTTC
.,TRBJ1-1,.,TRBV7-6,CASSLEPEGLNTEAFF,TGTGCCAGCAGCTTAGAGCCCGAGGGGTTGAACACTGAAGCTTTCTTT
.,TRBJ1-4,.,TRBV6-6,CASSYAGGLANEKLFF,TGTGCCAGCAGTTACGCGGGGGGGCTGGCTAATGAAAAACTGTTTTTT
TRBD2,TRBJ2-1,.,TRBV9,CASSGLAGGAYNEQFF,TGTGCCAGCAGCGGATTAGCGGGGGGAGCCTACAATGAGCAGTTCTTC
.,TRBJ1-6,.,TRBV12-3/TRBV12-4,CASSQGPVFPLHF,TGTGCCAGCAGTCAGGGACCGGTATTCCCCCTCCACTTT
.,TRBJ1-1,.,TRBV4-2,CASSQGRRGGEAFF,TGTGCCAGCAGCCAAGGAAGGAGGGGGGGTGAAGCTTTCTTT
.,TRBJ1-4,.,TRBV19,CASSHTGTNEKLFF,TGTGCCAGTAGTCACACGGGGACTAATGAAAAACTGTTTTTT
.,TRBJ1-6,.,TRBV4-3,CASSLSTRVKRTPLHF,TGCGCCAGCAGCTTATCCACCCGGGTTAAGAGGACACCCCTCCACTTT
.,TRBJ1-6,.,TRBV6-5,CASSRDGTYNSPLHF,TGTGCCAGTTCCCGGGACGGAACTTATAATTCACCCCTCCACTTT
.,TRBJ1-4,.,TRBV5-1,CASNEGRGVEKLFF,TGCGCCAGCAACGAGGGCCGGGGAGTGGAAAAACTGTTTTTT
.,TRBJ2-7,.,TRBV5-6,CASSLWASSYEQYF,TGTGCCAGCAGCTTGTGGGCTAGCTCCTACGAGCAGTACTTC
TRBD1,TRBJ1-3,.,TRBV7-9,CASSQGGTGAGNTIYF,TGTGCCAGCAGCCAAGGCGGGACAGGAGCTGGAAACACCATATATTTT
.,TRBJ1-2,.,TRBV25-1,CASTHQGPGYTF,TGTGCCAGCACCCACCAGGGTCCTGGCTACACCTTC
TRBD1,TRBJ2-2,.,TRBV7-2,CASSQMQGAGELFF,TGTGCCAGCAGCCAAATGCAGGGGGCGGGGGAGCTGTTTTTT
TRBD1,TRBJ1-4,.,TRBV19,CASSLPGQGARNEKLFF,TGTGCCAGTAGCCTCCCGGGACAGGGGGCGCGTAATGAAAAACTGTTTTTT
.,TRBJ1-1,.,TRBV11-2,CASSHHRDSAFF,TGTGCCAGCAGCCACCACAGGGACTCAGCTTTCTTT
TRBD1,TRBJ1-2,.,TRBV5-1,CARRGGPADYGYTF,TGCGCCCGCAGGGGGGGGCCGGCGGACTATGGCTACACCTTC
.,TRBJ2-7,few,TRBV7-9,CASSLGVEYEQYF,TGTGCCAGCAGCTTAGGAGTCGAGTACGAGCAGTACTTC
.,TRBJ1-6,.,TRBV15,CATSRGPVGNSPLHF,TGTGCCACCAGCAGAGGTCCGGTTGGGAATTCACCCCTCCACTTT
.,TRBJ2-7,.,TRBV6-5,CASSYSQGYEQYF,TGTGCCAGCAGTTACAGCCAGGGATACGAGCAGTACTTC
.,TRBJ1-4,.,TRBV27,CASSFTGGNEKLFF,TGTGCCAGCAGTTTCACGGGGGGTAATGAAAAACTGTTTTTT
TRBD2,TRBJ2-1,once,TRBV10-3,CAIGKTSGGAYEQFF,TGTGCCATCGGTAAGACTAGCGGGGGGGCATATGAGCAGTTCTTC
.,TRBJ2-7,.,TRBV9,CASSVTASVHEQYF,TGTGCCAGCAGCGTAACCGCATCCGTCCACGAGCAGTACTTC
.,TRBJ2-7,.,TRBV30,CAWSVASYEQYF,TGTGCCTGGAGTGTGGCCAGCTACGAGCAGTACTTC
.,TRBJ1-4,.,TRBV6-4,CASSDPGVSATNEKLFF,TGTGCCAGCAGTGACCCGGGAGTTTCGGCAACTAATGAAAAACTGTTTTTT
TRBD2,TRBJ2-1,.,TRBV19,CASREASGGYNEQFF,TGTGCCAGTAGGGAGGCTAGCGGGGGCTACAATGAGCAGTTCTTC
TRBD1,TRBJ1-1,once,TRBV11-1,CASSFLRTGNTEAFF,TGTGCCAGCAGCTTTCTCCGGACAGGGAACACTGAAGCTTTCTTT
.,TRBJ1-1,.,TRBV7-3,CASSISLNTEAFF,TGTGCCAGCAGTATCTCATTGAACACTGAAGCTTTCTTT
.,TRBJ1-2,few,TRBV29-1,CSVELENYGYTF,TGCAGCGTTGAGTTGGAGAACTATGGCTACACCTTC
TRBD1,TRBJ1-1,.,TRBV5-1,CASSQDRVVAFF,TGCGCCAGCAGTCAGGACAGGGTTGTAGCTTTCTTT
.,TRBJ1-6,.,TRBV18,CASSPQGQGNSPLHF,TGTGCCAGCTCACCACAGGGACAAGGGAATTCACCCCTCCACTTT
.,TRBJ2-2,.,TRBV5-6,CASSFRDAGAGELFF,TGTGCCAGCAGCTTCCGGGACGCTGGGGCCGGGGAGCTGTTTTTT
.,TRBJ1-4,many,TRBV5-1,CASKGEGGLNEKLFF,TGCGCCAGCAAGGGTGAGGGCGGACTTAATGAAAAACTGTTTTTT
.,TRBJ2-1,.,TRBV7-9,CASSLAGGSSRSSYNEQFF,TGTGCCAGCAGCTTAGCAGGGGGGAGTTCGCGGAGCTCCTACAATGAGCAGTTCTTC
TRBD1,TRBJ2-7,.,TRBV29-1,CSVQGQGYEQYF,TGCAGCGTTCAGGGACAGGGATACGAGCAGTACTTC
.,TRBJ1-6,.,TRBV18,CASSPRDTNSPLHF,TGTGCCAGCTCACCACGGGACACCAATTCACCCCTCCACTTT
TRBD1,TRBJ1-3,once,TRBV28,CASSTGGSGNTIYF,TGTGCCAGCAGCACAGGGGGCTCTGGAAACACCATATATTTT
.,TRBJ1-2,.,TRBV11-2,CASSRPSPGVLLSYGYTF,TGTGCCAGCAGCCGCCCCAGCCCAGGGGTGCTCCTGTCCTATGGCTACACCTTC
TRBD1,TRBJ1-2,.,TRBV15,CATSGGQAYGYTF,TGTGCCACCAGCGGGGGACAGGCCTATGGCTACACCTTC
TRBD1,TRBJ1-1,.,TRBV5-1,CASSTGADRVGTEAFF,TGCGCCAGCAGCACTGGCGCTGACAGGGTGGGGACTGAAGCTTTCTTT
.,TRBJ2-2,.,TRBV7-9,CASRSEVAGELFF,TGTGCCAGCAGATCAGAGGTCGCCGGGGAGCTGTTTTTT
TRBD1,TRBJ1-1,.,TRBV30,CAWRNQGVRTEAFF,TGTGCCTGGAGAAATCAGGGGGTGAGGACTGAAGCTTTCTTT
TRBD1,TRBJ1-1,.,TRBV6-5,CASYPGQGRSEAFF,TGTGCCAGCTATCCGGGACAGGGGCGTTCTGAAGCTTTCTTT
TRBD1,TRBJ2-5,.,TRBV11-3,CASSSRQGMNLRETQYF,TGTGCCAGCAGCTCTAGACAGGGCATGAACCTCCGAGAGACCCAGTACTTC
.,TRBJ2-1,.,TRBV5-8,CASSRRVSYNEQFF,TGTGCCAGCAGCCGGAGGGTCAGCTACAATGAGCAGTTCTTC
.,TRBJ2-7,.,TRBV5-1,CASSLEPKGRFYEQYF,TGCGCCAGCAGCTTGGAACCTAAGGGTAGGTTCTACGAGCAGTACTTC
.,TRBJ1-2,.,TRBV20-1,CSASNAGYGYTF,TGCAGTGCTAGTAATGCCGGCTATGGCTACACCTTC
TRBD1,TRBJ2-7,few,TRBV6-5,CASSYQGAYEQYF,TGTGCCAGCAGTTACCAGGGGGCCTACGAGCAGTACTTC
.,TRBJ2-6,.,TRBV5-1,CASSLDSRPSRANVLTF,TGCGCCAGCAGCTTGGATTCGCGACCGTCGCGGGCCAACGTCCTGACTTTC
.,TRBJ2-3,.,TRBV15,CATSRPPVISTDTQYF,TGTGCCACCAGCAGACCCCCCGTGATTAGCACAGATACGCAGTATTTT
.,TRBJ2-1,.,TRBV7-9,CASSLDLNYNEQFF,TGTGCCAGCAGCTTGGACTTAAACTACAATGAGCAGTTCTTC
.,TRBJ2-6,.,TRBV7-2,CASSLGGWSGANVLTF,TGTGCCAGCAGCTTAGGGGGTTGGTCTGGGGCCAACGTCCTGACTTTC